This T cell receptor (beta chain) was identified during a study of cytomegalovirus exposure and HLA in healthy donors. Overall study findings and caveats: Common viral pathogens seemed to be connected with several of the most significant clusters, according to a later analysis. The study recorded 150 to 200 TCR beta chains that were cytomegalovirus-associated. HLA alleles showed associations with about 15,000 TCR beta sequences in a later analysis, at a 0.05 false discovery rate.

In the PCR, 60 Vbeta and 13 Jbeta primers were used. Some clones are missing from TCRdb's copy, which holds only in-frame ones; the method was immunoSEQ multiplex PCR. Of 120,000 or so clones listed, 73% are singletons. Per the germline V gene, CDR1 is LGHNA and CDR2 is YNFKEQ. The ends lost 0 bases at V and 8 bases at J; junction bases unmatched: 6. CDR3 length: 14 amino acids. Notes on this clone: Its antigen is as yet unknown.

The sequenced sample consisted of PBMCs. The TCR was taken from a woman aged 40-49 years in good health and CMV-seronegative. The V call is TRBV4-2, the J call TRBJ1-1; 7 bases fit TRBD1. CDR3 protein: CASSQDLEQGEAFF. The CDR3 region has the DNA TGTGCCAGCAGCCAAGATCTGGAACAGGGGGAAGCTTTCTTT.